The rows below give T cell receptor beta chains drawn from one sample of a study of OX40 agonist ivuxolimab in advanced cancers. Only in-frame clones appear in the TCRdb table, and some are missing; sequencing was by immunoSEQ multiplex PCR. This table holds tens of thousands of clones, roughly 91% found once. Material: CD4+ or CD8+ T cells sorted from blood, obtained in a trial of the OX40 agonist ivuxolimab. Receptor source: an adult with an advanced solid tumor such as melanoma, head and neck, liver or kidney cancer. The CDR3 runs from the conserved cysteine through the conserved F or W. D genes are given only for firm matches. Not all rows give a size; the values are once, few, many and, for expanded clones, a class.

d_gene: -
abundance: -
j_gene: TRBJ2-7
v_gene: TRBV28
CDR3aa: CASSCRACDEQYF
CDR3nt: TGTGCCAGCAGTTGCCGGGCCTGTGACGAGCAGTACTTC

d_gene: TRBD2
abundance: -
j_gene: TRBJ2-3
v_gene: TRBV2
CDR3aa: CASTSLAGGGADTQYF
CDR3nt: TGTGCCAGCACCTCACTAGCGGGAGGAGGCGCAGATACGCAGTATTTT

d_gene: -
abundance: -
j_gene: TRBJ2-3
v_gene: TRBV29-1
CDR3aa: CSTQGNTQYF
CDR3nt: TGCAGCACACAAGGAAATACGCAGTATTTT

d_gene: TRBD1
abundance: -
j_gene: TRBJ2-6
v_gene: TRBV27
CDR3aa: CASSWTGAGASGANVLTF
CDR3nt: TGTGCCAGCAGTTGGACAGGCGCCGGGGCCTCTGGGGCCAACGTCCTGACTTTC

d_gene: -
abundance: -
j_gene: TRBJ1-2
v_gene: TRBV21-1
CDR3aa: CASSTPGQNDGYTF
CDR3nt: TGTGCCAGCAGCACCCCCGGACAGAACGATGGCTACACCTTC

d_gene: TRBD1
abundance: -
j_gene: TRBJ2-5
v_gene: TRBV6-5
CDR3aa: CASSYSSGQFGETQYF
CDR3nt: TGTGCCAGCAGTTACAGTTCGGGACAGTTTGGTGAGACCCAGTACTTC

d_gene: TRBD2
abundance: -
j_gene: TRBJ2-1
v_gene: TRBV6-5
CDR3aa: CASSYSDSGSGNEQFF
CDR3nt: TGTGCCAGCAGTTACTCGGATAGCGGGAGCGGAAATGAGCAGTTCTTC

d_gene: -
abundance: -
j_gene: TRBJ2-7
v_gene: TRBV5-4
CDR3aa: CASSLTYEQYF
CDR3nt: TGTGCCAGCAGCCTCACCTACGAGCAGTACTTC

d_gene: -
abundance: once
j_gene: TRBJ2-1
v_gene: TRBV5-1
CDR3aa: CASSLVPDPYNEQFF
CDR3nt: TGCGCCAGCAGCTTGGTCCCGGACCCCTACAATGAGCAGTTCTTC

d_gene: -
abundance: -
j_gene: TRBJ2-7
v_gene: TRBV19
CDR3aa: CASSLLGGSYEQYF
CDR3nt: TGTGCCAGTAGTCTCCTTGGGGGTTCCTACGAGCAGTACTTC

d_gene: -
abundance: -
j_gene: TRBJ2-5
v_gene: TRBV4-1
CDR3aa: CASSQVWTAETQYF
CDR3nt: TGCGCCAGCAGCCAAGTATGGACTGCCGAGACCCAGTACTTC

d_gene: -
abundance: -
j_gene: TRBJ2-5
v_gene: TRBV6-5
CDR3aa: CASSYSGKETQYF
CDR3nt: TGTGCCAGCAGTTACTCTGGGAAAGAGACCCAGTACTTC

d_gene: -
abundance: few
j_gene: TRBJ2-3
v_gene: TRBV4-1
CDR3aa: CASSQGDTGLTDTQYF
CDR3nt: TGCGCCAGCAGCCAAGGGGATACCGGCCTCACAGATACGCAGTATTTT

d_gene: -
abundance: -
j_gene: TRBJ2-3
v_gene: TRBV6-5
CDR3aa: CASSYSLAPTDTQYF
CDR3nt: TGTGCCAGCAGTTACTCCCTAGCGCCCACAGATACGCAGTATTTT

d_gene: -
abundance: once
j_gene: TRBJ2-7
v_gene: TRBV2
CDR3aa: CASSDNRESYEQYF
CDR3nt: TGTGCCAGCAGTGATAACAGGGAATCCTACGAGCAGTACTTC

d_gene: -
abundance: -
j_gene: TRBJ2-2
v_gene: TRBV10-1
CDR3aa: CASSRARDGELFF
CDR3nt: TGCGCCAGCAGTAGGGCACGGGACGGGGAGCTGTTTTTT

d_gene: -
abundance: -
j_gene: TRBJ2-5
v_gene: TRBV6-5
CDR3aa: CASRREASKETQYF
CDR3nt: TGTGCCAGCCGCAGGGAGGCGAGTAAAGAGACCCAGTACTTC

d_gene: TRBD2
abundance: -
j_gene: TRBJ2-2
v_gene: TRBV4-1
CDR3aa: CASSQDFSGRANTGELFF
CDR3nt: TGCGCCAGCAGCCAAGACTTTAGCGGGAGGGCGAACACCGGGGAGCTGTTTTTT

d_gene: TRBD2
abundance: -
j_gene: TRBJ2-3
v_gene: TRBV7-9
CDR3aa: CASSLGYELAGVADTQYF
CDR3nt: TGTGCCAGCAGCTTAGGTTATGAGCTAGCGGGAGTAGCAGATACGCAGTATTTT

d_gene: TRBD2
abundance: -
j_gene: TRBJ2-1
v_gene: TRBV11-2
CDR3aa: CASSPPGGAAYNEQFF
CDR3nt: TGTGCCAGCAGTCCACCCGGGGGGGCAGCATACAATGAGCAGTTCTTC

d_gene: -
abundance: -
j_gene: TRBJ2-5
v_gene: TRBV18
CDR3aa: CASSPFSGGAQETQYF
CDR3nt: TGTGCCAGCTCACCTTTTAGCGGAGGGGCCCAAGAGACCCAGTACTTC

d_gene: TRBD1
abundance: -
j_gene: TRBJ2-3
v_gene: TRBV19
CDR3aa: CATSAQGVGTDTQYF
CDR3nt: TGTGCCACCTCGGCCCAGGGGGTGGGCACAGATACGCAGTATTTT

d_gene: TRBD1
abundance: -
j_gene: TRBJ2-1
v_gene: TRBV27
CDR3aa: CASSLRPGTGSHNEQFF
CDR3nt: TGTGCCAGCAGTTTAAGACCCGGGACAGGGTCCCACAATGAGCAGTTCTTC

d_gene: TRBD2
abundance: -
j_gene: TRBJ2-7
v_gene: TRBV6-5
CDR3aa: CASSRLAATYEQYF
CDR3nt: TGTGCCAGCAGTCGACTAGCCGCTACCTACGAGCAGTACTTC

d_gene: TRBD2
abundance: -
j_gene: TRBJ2-5
v_gene: TRBV4-1
CDR3aa: CASSQTTTGAGPEETQYF
CDR3nt: TGCGCCAGCAGCCAGACGACGACGGGAGCGGGACCCGAAGAGACCCAGTACTTC

d_gene: -
abundance: -
j_gene: TRBJ2-1
v_gene: TRBV7-2
CDR3aa: CASSHHRSSSYNEQFF
CDR3nt: TGTGCCAGCAGCCACCACAGGAGCAGCTCCTACAATGAGCAGTTCTTC

d_gene: -
abundance: -
j_gene: TRBJ1-5
v_gene: TRBV2
CDR3aa: CASSDWRTQVVQPQHF
CDR3nt: TGTGCCAGCAGTGATTGGAGGACGCAGGTCGTACAGCCCCAGCATTTT

d_gene: -
abundance: -
j_gene: TRBJ2-2
v_gene: TRBV7-9
CDR3aa: CASTLVAGGELFF
CDR3nt: TGTGCCAGCACCCTTGTAGCCGGCGGGGAGCTGTTTTTT

d_gene: TRBD1
abundance: -
j_gene: TRBJ2-5
v_gene: TRBV25-1
CDR3aa: CASSLRGGEETQYF
CDR3nt: TGTGCCAGCAGCCTCCGAGGGGGCGAGGAGACCCAGTACTTC

d_gene: -
abundance: -
j_gene: TRBJ2-7
v_gene: TRBV4-1
CDR3aa: CASSQDVVYEQYF
CDR3nt: TGCGCCAGCAGCCAAGATGTAGTCTACGAGCAGTACTTC

d_gene: -
abundance: -
j_gene: TRBJ2-2
v_gene: TRBV27
CDR3aa: CASSFGPGTGELFF
CDR3nt: TGTGCCAGCAGTTTTGGCCCGGGGACCGGGGAGCTGTTTTTT

d_gene: -
abundance: -
j_gene: TRBJ2-7
v_gene: TRBV30
CDR3aa: CAWAGPHPLEKYF
CDR3nt: TGTGCCTGGGCCGGACCCCATCCTTTGGAAAAGTACTTC

d_gene: TRBD2
abundance: -
j_gene: TRBJ2-7
v_gene: TRBV6-1
CDR3aa: CASSTSGTTYEQYF
CDR3nt: TGTGCCAGCAGTACTAGCGGGACCACCTACGAGCAGTACTTC

d_gene: -
abundance: -
j_gene: TRBJ2-1
v_gene: TRBV30
CDR3aa: CAWATRRGRLNNEQFF
CDR3nt: TGTGCCTGGGCAACAAGGAGGGGCAGACTCAACAATGAGCAGTTCTTC

d_gene: -
abundance: few
j_gene: TRBJ1-1
v_gene: TRBV11-2
CDR3aa: CASSLEPGWTEAFF
CDR3nt: TGTGCCAGCAGCTTAGAGCCGGGGTGGACTGAAGCTTTCTTT

d_gene: TRBD1
abundance: -
j_gene: TRBJ2-7
v_gene: TRBV7-7
CDR3aa: CASCDRDHEQYF
CDR3nt: TGTGCTAGCTGCGACAGGGACCACGAGCAGTACTTC

d_gene: -
abundance: -
j_gene: TRBJ2-7
v_gene: TRBV19
CDR3aa: CASSSGTAYEQYF
CDR3nt: TGTGCCAGTAGTAGCGGGACAGCCTACGAGCAGTACTTC

d_gene: -
abundance: -
j_gene: TRBJ2-1
v_gene: TRBV4-2
CDR3aa: CASSRNYGVVNYNEQFF
CDR3nt: TGTGCCAGCAGCCGGAATTACGGGGTTGTTAACTACAATGAGCAGTTCTTC

d_gene: TRBD2
abundance: -
j_gene: TRBJ2-7
v_gene: TRBV19
CDR3aa: CASSPHRAGGPYEQYF
CDR3nt: TGTGCCAGTAGTCCCCATCGGGCGGGAGGGCCGTACGAGCAGTACTTC

d_gene: -
abundance: -
j_gene: TRBJ2-7
v_gene: TRBV5-4
CDR3aa: CASSFAGTEYEQYF
CDR3nt: TGTGCCAGCAGCTTCGCCGGGACTGAGTACGAGCAGTACTTC

d_gene: -
abundance: -
j_gene: TRBJ1-1
v_gene: TRBV4-2
CDR3aa: CASSPQTGNTEAFF
CDR3nt: TGTGCCAGCAGCCCACAGACAGGGAACACTGAAGCTTTCTTT

d_gene: -
abundance: -
j_gene: TRBJ2-5
v_gene: TRBV11-2
CDR3aa: CASSLGGLETQYF
CDR3nt: TGTGCCAGCAGCTTAGGGGGGCTTGAGACCCAGTACTTC

d_gene: -
abundance: -
j_gene: TRBJ2-7
v_gene: TRBV5-1
CDR3aa: CASSLPTVSYEQYF
CDR3nt: TGCGCCAGCAGCCTACCGACGGTCTCCTACGAGCAGTACTTC

d_gene: -
abundance: -
j_gene: TRBJ2-1
v_gene: TRBV19
CDR3aa: CASSIGLNKQFF
CDR3nt: TGTGCCAGTAGTATAGGACTGAATAAACAGTTCTTC

d_gene: TRBD2
abundance: -
j_gene: TRBJ2-7
v_gene: TRBV27
CDR3aa: CASSLVAGAYEQYF
CDR3nt: TGTGCCAGCAGTTTAGTAGCGGGGGCCTACGAGCAGTACTTC

d_gene: TRBD2
abundance: -
j_gene: TRBJ2-1
v_gene: TRBV9
CDR3aa: CASSVVGGLAGGNEQFF
CDR3nt: TGTGCCAGCAGCGTAGTAGGGGGACTAGCGGGAGGTAATGAGCAGTTCTTC

d_gene: TRBD2
abundance: -
j_gene: TRBJ2-7
v_gene: TRBV28
CDR3aa: CASSLSLAGDFGYEQYF
CDR3nt: TGTGCCAGCAGTTTAAGTCTGGCGGGAGATTTTGGGTACGAGCAGTACTTC

d_gene: -
abundance: few
j_gene: TRBJ1-1
v_gene: TRBV30
CDR3aa: CAWGAGFGTEAFF
CDR3nt: TGTGCCTGGGGGGCCGGGTTTGGCACTGAAGCTTTCTTT

d_gene: -
abundance: -
j_gene: TRBJ2-7
v_gene: TRBV27
CDR3aa: CATRRSYEQYF
CDR3nt: TGTGCCACCCGTCGTTCCTACGAGCAGTACTTC

d_gene: TRBD2
abundance: -
j_gene: TRBJ2-7
v_gene: TRBV11-1
CDR3aa: CASSLDSGRPREQYF
CDR3nt: TGTGCCAGCAGCCTCGATAGCGGGAGGCCCCGCGAGCAGTACTTC

d_gene: -
abundance: -
j_gene: TRBJ2-7
v_gene: TRBV14
CDR3aa: CASSQGPAVYEQYF
CDR3nt: TGTGCCAGCAGCCAAGGGCCCGCCGTCTACGAGCAGTACTTC

d_gene: TRBD2
abundance: -
j_gene: TRBJ2-3
v_gene: TRBV28
CDR3aa: CASSSFSGTSGTDTQYF
CDR3nt: TGTGCCAGCAGTTCGTTTTCCGGGACTAGCGGCACAGATACGCAGTATTTT

d_gene: TRBD1
abundance: -
j_gene: TRBJ2-7
v_gene: TRBV4-1
CDR3aa: CASSRGTGVYEQYF
CDR3nt: TGCGCCAGCAGCCGCGGGACAGGGGTCTACGAGCAGTACTTC

d_gene: -
abundance: few
j_gene: TRBJ1-1
v_gene: TRBV4-1
CDR3aa: CASSHQENTEAFF
CDR3nt: TGCGCCAGCAGCCATCAGGAGAACACTGAAGCTTTCTTT

d_gene: TRBD2
abundance: -
j_gene: TRBJ2-5
v_gene: TRBV14
CDR3aa: CASSHASGASGTQYF
CDR3nt: TGTGCCAGCAGCCACGCCAGCGGGGCCTCAGGGACCCAGTACTTC

d_gene: TRBD1
abundance: -
j_gene: TRBJ2-1
v_gene: TRBV2
CDR3aa: CARGQGTNEQFF
CDR3nt: TGTGCCAGGGGACAGGGAACCAATGAGCAGTTCTTC

d_gene: -
abundance: -
j_gene: TRBJ2-1
v_gene: TRBV9
CDR3aa: CASSVVGSYNEQFF
CDR3nt: TGTGCCAGCAGCGTAGTTGGGTCCTACAATGAGCAGTTCTTC

d_gene: TRBD1
abundance: -
j_gene: TRBJ1-2
v_gene: TRBV18
CDR3aa: CASSPGADRTNYGYTF
CDR3nt: TGTGCCAGCTCTCCTGGGGCGGACAGGACTAACTATGGCTACACCTTC

d_gene: -
abundance: -
j_gene: TRBJ2-7
v_gene: TRBV19
CDR3aa: CASSPSGAGWWEGYEQYF
CDR3nt: TGTGCCAGTAGTCCGTCAGGGGCCGGGTGGTGGGAAGGCTACGAGCAGTACTTC

d_gene: TRBD1
abundance: once
j_gene: TRBJ2-7
v_gene: TRBV6-5
CDR3aa: CASSPGQQYEQYF
CDR3nt: TGTGCCAGCAGCCCGGGACAGCAATACGAGCAGTACTTC